This TCR beta chain was recorded in a study of blood T cells in healthy people across ages. In this sample, this clonotype turned up a few times. Trimming removed 6 bases from V and 4 bases from J, with 13 bases in between. Germline CDR1 and CDR2: MNHEY and SVGAGI. This CDR3 has 13 residues. Together with a sample-barcoded 5' primer, a J-beta primer mix was included in a second PCR lasting roughly 6 to 12 cycles. TCRdb processed the 5' RACE reads anew with MiXCR; each CDR3 protein has one entry. The sample has roughly 800,000 distinct CDR3 sequences; 58% are singletons. Sequences were obtained from blood. The genes are TRBV6-5 and TRBJ2-7; D may be TRBD1 (5 bases). The receptor was isolated from a young man in good health. For the CDR3, the DNA is TGTGCCAGCAGCTCAGGGAATGGATACGAGCAGTACTTC. It is translated as CASSSGNGYEQYF.